This T cell receptor (beta chain) was recovered during a study of blood T cell repertoires in COVID-19. Across the whole study: The United States, Italy and Spain provided the acute and convalescent COVID-19 samples. T cells, B-cell-depleted T cells, or PBMCs supplied cDNA or gDNA.

V gave up 3 bases and J gave up 0 bases; unmatched junction bases: 4. The CDR3 loop spans 15 amino acids. Germline values: CDR1 SGHAT, CDR2 FQDESV (reference sequence). Libraries were prepared by immunoSEQ multiplex PCR; TCRdb keeps only in-frame clonotypes and omits some of them. The repertoire consists of around 40,000 clones, with under 90% occurring once and the leading ten covering around a fifth. This receptor was obtained from a middle-aged man with active COVID-19. The chain employs TRBV11-1 and TRBJ1-1; 7 bases line up with TRBD1. Sequenced input: peripheral blood. The CDR3 spells CASSLWDSLNTEAFF. Here the CDR3 DNA reads TGTGCCAGCAGCTTGTGGGACAGTTTGAACACTGAAGCTTTCTTT.